Each of the 18 T cell receptor beta chains below was sequenced from the same sample in a study of patients and donors after allogeneic stem cell transplantation. TCRdb itself ran the RT-PCR reads through MiXCR, one entry per CDR3 protein. Among around 150,000 distinct CDR3 sequences listed, around 28% were seen once. Sample: blood, either unsorted or a sorted T cell fraction (not recorded which). The source of these receptors is a human donor who was either an allogeneic HSCT recipient or a stem cell or donor lymphocyte infusion donor (not recorded which). It is not recorded whose cells these are; they may come from a transplant donor.

In its sample, this clonotype was seen many times. The chain has TRBV7-9 and TRBJ1-1; possibly TRBD1 for D (5 bases). The CDR3 sequence is 12 residues long. Trimming removed 4 bases from V and 8 bases from J, with 11 bases in between. Germline V gives CDR1 SEHNR, CDR2 FQNEAQ (reference sequence). CDR3 nucleotides: TGTGCCAGCAGCTGGAACGAGGGGGAAGCTTTCTTT. Translating it yields CASSWNEGEAFF.

This clonotype was counted only a few times. This chain joins TRBV13 and TRBJ1-1; D unresolved. Germline loops: CDR1 PRHDT, CDR2 FYEKMQ (reference sequence). The ends were cut back, 5 bases at V and 6 bases at J, with 13 bases in the middle. The CDR3 length is 13 residues. The CDR3 sequence: CASSIGRRAEAFF. The CDR3 DNA sequence: TGTGCCAGCAGCATCGGACGGAGGGCTGAAGCTTTCTTT.

The chain employs TRBV29-1 and TRBJ2-1, with 9 nucleotides matching TRBD2. V trimming: 4 bases; J trimming: 10 bases; junction bases outside the gene matches: 11. CDR1 and CDR2 from the germline V gene are SQVTM and ANQGSEA. CDR3 length equals 14 residues. The DNA for the CDR3 is TGCAGCGTTGTCGGGCGGGAGGGCCAAAGGGAGCAGTTCTTC. Translated, it gives CSVVGREGQREQFF.

Only a few counts were recorded for this clonotype. The junction and the germline gene differ at one end; a read error may be behind it. The chain recombines TRBV29-1 with TRBJ1-1, with a tentative D call TRBD1 (5 bases). CDR3 length equals 11 residues. Germline assignment: CDR1 SQVTM and CDR2 ANQGSEA. The CDR3, as DNA: TGCAGCGTCCTCTACGGGGAACAGGTGACCTTT. It codes for CSVLYGEQVTF. The variable domain in full, with the rest retrieved from reference TRBV29-1 and TRBJ1-1, is SAVISQKPSRDICQRGTSLTIQCQVDSQVTMMFWYRQQPGQSLTLIATANQGSEATYESGFVIDKFPISRPNLTFSTLTVSNMSPEDSSIYLCSVLYGEQVTFGQGTRLTVV.

This clonotype was observed many times. The chain employs TRBV20-1 and TRBJ1-2, with 8 bases aligning to TRBD1. Germline V gene data show CDR1 as DFQATT and CDR2 as SNEGSKA (reference sequence). V shed 4 bases and J 7 bases; nucleotides not matched to a gene: 5. The CDR3 covers 12 residues. CDR3 residues: CSAILQGGGYTF. The CDR3 bases are TGCAGTGCTATTTTACAGGGGGGTGGCTACACCTTC.

This clonotype has just a few counts. The chain joins TRBV12-5 to TRBJ2-2; no firm D call. The CDR3 runs to 10 residues. Trimming pared 1 base from V and 9 bases from J, leaving 0 bases between. Germline V gene lookup returns CDR1 LGHNT and CDR2 FRNRAP. The CDR3 region is CASGLGELFF. CDR3 sequence (DNA): TGTGCTAGTGGTTTGGGGGAGCTGTTTTTT.

The CDR3 bases are TGCAGTGCTTCCGGACAGGGTAGAATAACCGGGGAGCTGTTTTTT. This translates into CSASGQGRITGELFF. This chain joins TRBV20-1 and TRBJ2-2, with 8 bases fitting TRBD1. Germline V gene lookup returns CDR1 DFQATT and CDR2 SNEGSKA (reference sequence). The CDR3 has 15 residues. J was trimmed by 5 bases and V by 5 bases; bases with no gene match: 10.

The chain uses TRBV4-2 and TRBJ2-7; 10 bases match TRBD2. CDR3 length equals 15 residues. The germline V gene has CDR1 LGHNA and CDR2 YNFKEQ. Germline trimming cut 0 bases from V and 4 bases from J; bases unmatched to any gene: 3. CDR3 amino acids: CASSQDLAGVYEQYF. DNA for the CDR3: TGTGCCAGCAGCCAAGACCTAGCGGGAGTATACGAGCAGTACTTC.

The V and J genes are TRBV7-8 and TRBJ2-2; D unresolved. V gave up 2 bases and J gave up 6 bases, with 16 bases separating them. There are 16 residues in the CDR3. Germline-derived CDR1 and CDR2 are SGHVS and FQNEAQ. Written as DNA, the CDR3 is TGTGCCAGCAGCTTAAAAGCCAAGTGGGCCTCCGGGGAGCTGTTTTTT. Its translation: CASSLKAKWASGELFF.

The genes are TRBV12-3 or TRBV12-4 and TRBJ1-5; the D is unclear. This CDR3 comprises 13 residues. Trimming stripped 6 bases from V and 0 bases from J, with 6 bases between. Written as DNA, the CDR3 is TGTGCCAGCAGGTTTTATAGCAATCAGCCCCAGCATTTT. As protein: CASRFYSNQPQHF.

In this sample, this clonotype turned up a few times. The chain uses TRBV6-6 and TRBJ2-1; 14 bases align to TRBD2. The CDR3 consists of 15 residues. Germline V gene data show CDR1 as MNHNY and CDR2 as SVGAGI (reference sequence). Germline trimming cut 6 bases from V and 9 bases from J; bases unmatched to any gene: 7. The DNA of the CDR3 is TGTGCCAGCAGCTTACCGGGACTAGCGGGAGCTGAGCAGTTCTTC. It encodes CASSLPGLAGAEQFF.

This clonotype has just a few counts. V and J are TRBV7-8 and TRBJ2-7; D uncertain. CDR1 and CDR2 from the germline V gene are SGHVS and FQNEAQ. V gave up 1 base and J gave up 6 bases, with 1 base separating them. The CDR3 is 10 amino acids. The CDR3 protein is CASSLVEQYF. The CDR3 DNA follows: TGTGCCAGCAGCTTAGTCGAGCAGTACTTC.

This clonotype was counted a single time. The gene calls are TRBV6-5 and TRBJ2-2; D is unresolved. This CDR3 has 14 amino acids. The germline V gene has CDR1 MNHEY and CDR2 SVGAGI. Trimming took off 0 bases at V and 6 bases at J, with 8 bases between the two ends. Here the CDR3 DNA reads TGTGCCAGCAGTTACTCGTACCGTTCCGGGGAGCTGTTTTTT. Translation: CASSYSYRSGELFF.

In its sample, this clonotype was seen a few times. This chain uses TRBV5-1 with TRBJ1-1; D is unclear. This CDR3 has 13 residues. V gave up 0 bases and J gave up 4 bases, with 7 bases separating them. The V gene's germline CDR1 is SGHRS and CDR2 YFSETQ. CDR3 in amino acids: CASSLGEGTEAFF. The CDR3 DNA reads as TGCGCCAGCAGCTTGGGGGAGGGCACTGAAGCTTTCTTT.

This rearrangement joins TRBV3-1 to TRBJ2-7; 7 positions agree with TRBD2. Trimming removed 1 base from V and 4 bases from J; junction bases left unmatched: 7. CDR1 is LGHDT, CDR2 YNNKEL, per germline (reference sequence). This CDR3 is built from 15 residues. The CDR3 region is CASSQATSPFYEQYF. The DNA for the CDR3 is TGTGCCAGCAGCCAAGCGACTAGCCCCTTTTACGAGCAGTACTTC.

This clonotype was seen ten or more times. The chain uses TRBV6-6 and TRBJ1-2, with TRBD1 matching over 9 bases. Germline CDR1 reads MNHNY; CDR2 reads SVGAGI (reference sequence). The CDR3 is 14 residues long. Trimming cost V 7 bases and J 2 bases; bases outside gene matches: 5. The DNA of the CDR3 is TGTGCCAGCACAGACAGGGGGTGGAACTATGGCTACACCTTC. Its protein is CASTDRGWNYGYTF.

The chain links TRBV6-5 to TRBJ2-3; no clear D gene. From germline, CDR1 is MNHEY and CDR2 SVGAGI. Deletions cut 2 bases from V and 8 bases from J, with 5 bases between. The CDR3 has 11 residues. The CDR3 spells CASSYPGTQYF. CDR3 sequence (DNA): TGTGCCAGCAGTTACCCGGGTACGCAGTATTTT.

The chain employs TRBV15 and TRBJ2-7; D remains unclear. Looked up from germline, CDR1 is LNHNV and CDR2 is YYDKDF (reference sequence). V gave up 4 bases and J gave up 4 bases, with 11 bases separating them. The CDR3 length is 13 residues. The CDR3 nucleotides read TGTGCCACCAGCATAGGAAAAGGGTACGAGCAGTACTTC. It codes for CATSIGKGYEQYF.